The T cell receptor (beta chain) described here comes from a study of post-analysis software for immune sequencing data. General study points: Those samples that were prepared in the same batch co-clustered strongly by F measure. Five TRBV segments occurring more often in patients than controls included TRBV5-6, TRBV5-1 and TRBV20-1.

The table lists this clonotype with many counts. Its target is unknown. The length of the CDR3 is 13 residues. Germline V lookup: CDR1 MNHEY, CDR2 SVGAGI. V lost 4 bases and J 4 bases, leaving 8 bases between the germline ends. Unique molecular identifiers were carried by the TCR beta cDNA libraries. From the PCR reads, TCRdb called clonotypes with MiXCR, one entry per CDR3 protein. The data contain about 260,000 distinct CDR3 sequences, about 40% of them singletons. Specimen: blood. The chain uses TRBV6-5 and TRBJ2-1; the D is unclear. The clonotype comes from a girl aged 5-17 years with multiple sclerosis. The CDR3 DNA sequence: TGTGCCAGCAGTTTAAGGGATTACAATGAGCAGTTCTTC. It specifies CASSLRDYNEQFF.